These 2 T cell receptor beta chains originate from one sample sequenced in a study of T and B cells in COVID-19 patients (TCRdb year 2020). Genomic DNA extracted from blood was used in amounts of about 250-550 ng for amplification of TRB repertoires. The sequencing machine was an Illumina MiSeq. Multiplex PCR with BIOMED2 TRB-A/B primer pools was used to amplify TRB rearrangements. TCRdb handled the public reads itself, with Q25 trimming in fastp and clone calling in MiXCR, and kept productive beta chains. Rows with one shared CDR3 protein collapse into an entry with the most common genes and DNA. Within this sample are around 28,000 distinct CDR3 sequences, with approximately 29% of them counted one time only. Roughly 1.7% of the sample is held by the ten biggest clonotypes. Specimen: blood. Receptor source: a human donor who had recovered from COVID-19.

By share, this clonotype ranks as medium-sized. This rearrangement joins TRBV11-1 to TRBJ2-2, with D maybe TRBD2 (6 bases). CDR3 length: 13 residues. Deletions cut 1 base from V and 8 bases from J, with 8 bases between. Per germline, CDR1 SGHAT and CDR2 FQDESV (reference sequence). CDR3 nucleotide sequence: TGTGCCAGCAGCTTAGGACTAGAAGGGGAGCTGTTTTTT. This translates into CASSLGLEGELFF.

This chain uses TRBV29-1 with TRBJ1-2; a possible D gene is TRBD1 (5 bases). The germline gives CDR1 SQVTM, CDR2 ANQGSEA. V shed 8 bases and J shed 0 bases, with 16 bases lying between them. This CDR3 has 14 amino acids. Here the CDR3 DNA reads TGCAGCCTGGGGAGGGGCGACTCTAACTATGGCTACACCTTC. Its protein is CSLGRGDSNYGYTF.